The 22 T cell receptor beta chains below were found in one sample sequenced in a study of cytomegalovirus exposure and HLA in healthy donors. Profiling relied on immunoSEQ multiplex PCR, and the TCRdb table lists in-frame clones only, not all of them. Of about 160,000 clones in the sample, roughly nine tenths were seen once. The sample taken for sequencing was PBMCs. All receptors come from a man younger than 30 in good health and CMV-seropositive.

The CDR3 DNA reads as TGTGCCAGCAGTTTATCGGCTAGCGGGAGCACCGGGGAGCTGTTTTTT. Amino acids: CASSLSASGSTGELFF. The V call is TRBV28, the J call TRBJ2-2, with 10 bases lining up with TRBD2. V lost 1 base to trimming and J lost 4 bases; unmatched junction nucleotides: 3. Germline V lookup: CDR1 MDHEN, CDR2 SYDVKM. The CDR3 runs 16 residues. The whole variable domain, filled in from reference TRBV28 and TRBJ2-2, reads DVKVTQSSRYLVKRTGEKVFLECVQDMDHENMFWYRQDPGLGLRLIYFSYDVKMKEKGDIPEGYSVSREKKERFSLILESASTNQTSMYLCASSLSASGSTGELFFGEGSRLTVL.

The J gene is TRBJ2-7, the V gene TRBV7-9; 7 bases match TRBD2. The CDR3 extends over 15 amino acids. Germline V gene lookup returns CDR1 SEHNR and CDR2 FQNEAQ (reference sequence). V was pared by 1 base and J by 1 base, with 4 bases of the junction left unmatched. The DNA for the CDR3 is TGTGCCAGCAGCTTAGGCCTAGCGGTTTCCTACGAGCAGTACTTC. It specifies CASSLGLAVSYEQYF.

V and J are TRBV6-1 and TRBJ1-5; D unclear. This CDR3 is built from 15 residues. Germline V gene data show CDR1 as MNHNS and CDR2 as SASEGT. Trimming pared 2 bases from V and 0 bases from J, leaving 8 bases between. CDR3 sequence reads: CASSERGDSNQPQHF. The CDR3 DNA reads TGTGCCAGCAGTGAACGCGGAGATAGCAATCAGCCCCAGCATTTT.

This clone was counted once. The chain employs TRBV6-5 and TRBJ1-2, with 8 nucleotides matching TRBD1. This CDR3 has 15 residues. The V and J ends lost 6 bases and 3 bases, in that order; junction bases with no gene match: 9. The germline CDR1 and CDR2 sequences are MNHEY and SVGAGI. The CDR3 reads CASSPDRVGYYGYTF. The CDR3 nucleotides read TGTGCCAGCAGCCCGGACAGGGTCGGCTACTATGGCTACACCTTC.

V usage is TRBV10-1 and J usage is TRBJ1-1; the D is unclear. V lost 7 bases and J 4 bases, leaving 13 bases between the germline ends. CDR1 WNHNN and CDR2 SYGVQD come from the germline V gene (reference sequence). The CDR3 runs to 13 residues. The CDR3 loop is CASKRALGTEAFF. DNA for the CDR3: TGCGCCAGCAAGCGGGCCTTGGGCACTGAAGCTTTCTTT.

CDR3 loop: CASSLGLEVEQYF. The CDR3 DNA reads as TGTGCCAGCAGTTTAGGACTAGAAGTCGAGCAGTACTTC. The V gene is TRBV28, the J gene TRBJ2-7; TRBD2 matches at 7 bases. V trimming: 2 bases; J trimming: 6 bases; junction bases outside the gene matches: 4. Germline CDR1 reads MDHEN; CDR2 reads SYDVKM. This CDR3 has 13 amino acids.

This clone was counted a single time. Other DNA variants within this sample encode the same CDR3. V is TRBV28 and J is TRBJ1-2; 8 positions agree with TRBD1. The trim removed 3 bases at V and 5 bases at J, leaving 2 bases unmatched. The CDR3 is 13 amino acids. Germline V gene data show CDR1 as MDHEN and CDR2 as SYDVKM. The CDR3 loop reads CASSFTGGYGYTF. The CDR3 bases are TGTGCCAGCAGTTTCACAGGGGGGTATGGCTACACCTTC.

The gene calls are TRBV15 and TRBJ2-3; 10 nucleotides line up with TRBD1. The V gene's germline CDR1 is LNHNV and CDR2 YYDKDF (reference sequence). The CDR3 totals 15 residues. J was trimmed by 7 bases and V by 6 bases; bases with no gene match: 10. CDR3 coding DNA: TGTGCCACCAGTTCTCCGGACAGGGGGTTGAATACGCAGTATTTT. It specifies CATSSPDRGLNTQYF. The variable domain in full, completed from reference TRBV15 and TRBJ2-3, reads DAMVIQNPRYQVTQFGKPVTLSCSQTLNHNVMYWYQQKSSQAPKLLFHYYDKDFNNEADTPDNFQSRRPNTSFCFLDIRSPGLGDTAMYLCATSSPDRGLNTQYFGPGTRLTVL.

The V gene is TRBV11-2, the J gene TRBJ2-5; D is possibly TRBD2 (6 bases). The CDR3 has 15 amino acids. Germline V gene lookup returns CDR1 SGHAT and CDR2 FQNNGV. Between the trimmed V and J ends, which lost 1 base and 4 bases, there was a span of 13 bases. CDR3 nucleotide sequence: TGTGCCAGCAGCTTAGGGAGAGGAGGGGCAGAGACCCAGTACTTC. The encoded protein is CASSLGRGGAETQYF.

The chain couples TRBV4-1 to TRBJ2-3; 11 bases line up with TRBD2. CDR3 length equals 15 residues. The trim removed 6 bases at V and 6 bases at J, leaving 8 bases unmatched. Per the germline V gene, CDR1 is MGHRA and CDR2 is YSYEKL. The DNA of the CDR3 is TGCGCCAGCAGTCCCCTAGGACTAGCGGGCGATACGCAGTATTTT. Translating it yields CASSPLGLAGDTQYF.

J is TRBJ1-3 and V is TRBV29-1, with D possibly TRBD1 on 5 matching bases. CDR1 and CDR2 from the germline V gene are SQVTM and ANQGSEA. The CDR3 length is 15 residues. Deletions cut 3 bases from V and 7 bases from J, with 19 bases between. The CDR3 DNA reads TGCAGCGTTGAGACCCCGGGACTCTCGGCGAACACCATATATTTT. This translates into CSVETPGLSANTIYF.

This clone was observed a single time. The genes are TRBV11-1 and TRBJ1-2; no clear D. This CDR3 has 13 residues. Germline loops: CDR1 SGHAT, CDR2 FQDESV (reference sequence). The germline V and J ends were trimmed by 1 base and 3 bases, with 6 bases remaining between them. The CDR3, as DNA: TGTGCCAGCAGCTTAGGTCTGTACTATGGCTACACCTTC. Translating gives CASSLGLYYGYTF.

The chain employs TRBV27 and TRBJ2-5; D possibly corresponds to TRBD2 (6 bases). The CDR3 sequence is 13 residues long. Trimming pared 7 bases from V and 5 bases from J, leaving 14 bases between. CDR1 is MNHEY, CDR2 SMNVEV, per germline (reference sequence). The CDR3 loop is CASTFARGETQYF. The DNA for the CDR3 is TGTGCCAGCACATTCGCCCGGGGGGAGACCCAGTACTTC.

V is TRBV5-1 and J is TRBJ1-2, with 8 nucleotides matching TRBD1. After removal of 3 bases from V and 1 base from J, the junction contained 5 bases not matched to a gene. CDR3 length: 15 amino acids. Germline V lookup: CDR1 SGHRS, CDR2 YFSETQ. CDR3 bases: TGCGCCAGCAGCTACGGACAGGGTGGTAACTATGGCTACACCTTC. Its translation is CASSYGQGGNYGYTF.

The chain joins TRBV19 to TRBJ2-1, with 11 bases identical to TRBD2. The germline CDR1 and CDR2 sequences are LNHDA and SQIVND (reference sequence). This CDR3 comprises 15 residues. V was clipped by 4 bases and J by 7 bases; unmatched bases: 6. The DNA of the CDR3 is TGTGCCAGTAGTACACCTAGCGGGAGGTTAAATGAGCAGTTCTTC. Translation: CASSTPSGRLNEQFF.

This chain joins TRBV21-1 and TRBJ1-1; no DNA check was done on the table's D call, TRBD1. TRBV21-1 is tagged as a pseudogene. The CDR3 totals 17 residues. The CDR3 nucleotides read TGTGCCAGCAGCAGCGAGACTTCACGGACAGGGGACACTGAAGCTTTCTTT. Protein product: CASSSETSRTGDTEAFF.

V gene TRBV2 combines with J gene TRBJ2-3; 13 bases match TRBD2. Germline V lookup: CDR1 SNHLY, CDR2 FYNNEI. The CDR3 loop spans 19 amino acids. V shed 4 bases and J 0 bases; nucleotides not matched to a gene: 10. The CDR3 sequence: CASSGTSGRTLLSTDTQYF. The CDR3 nucleotides read TGTGCCAGCAGTGGGACTAGCGGGAGAACTTTGCTTAGCACAGATACGCAGTATTTT.

The chain employs TRBV12-1 and TRBJ2-1; the table's D gene call, TRBD1, was not cross checked with the DNA. TRBV12-1 is a recognized pseudogene. The CDR3 consists of 18 residues. The CDR3 region has the DNA TGTGCCAGCAGCTCATTAGGTTCAGACAGGGATGAGTTCAATGAGCAGTTCTTC. This encodes CASSSLGSDRDEFNEQFF.

The J gene is TRBJ1-2, the V gene TRBV6-1, with 7 bases fitting TRBD1. V shed 5 bases and J 8 bases; nucleotides not matched to a gene: 11. The CDR3 is made up of 14 amino acids. Germline V lookup: CDR1 MNHNS, CDR2 SASEGT. The CDR3 nucleotides are TGTGCCAGCAGTTCGGGACAGCTAGCGGGGGGCTACACCTTC. This sequence encodes CASSSGQLAGGYTF.

The chain recombines TRBV2 with TRBJ2-7; tentative D call: TRBD1 (6 bases). CDR3 length: 13 residues. Trimming stripped 7 bases from V and 2 bases from J, with 12 bases between. Germline lookup yields CDR1 SNHLY and CDR2 FYNNEI. The CDR3 here is CASNSGATYEQYF. CDR3 DNA sequence: TGTGCCAGCAATTCAGGGGCGACCTACGAGCAGTACTTC.

The chain links TRBV27 to TRBJ2-7; D is undetermined. The V gene's germline CDR1 is MNHEY and CDR2 SMNVEV (reference sequence). The length of the CDR3 is 13 residues. V shed 3 bases and J shed 2 bases, with 8 bases lying between them. CDR3 bases: TGTGCCAGCAGTTTTAGAGCTACCTACGAGCAGTACTTC. The encoded protein is CASSFRATYEQYF.

This clone was seen once. The rearrangement links TRBV27 to TRBJ2-7; tentative D call: TRBD2 (6 bases). The CDR3 is 15 residues long. Germline CDR1 MNHEY, CDR2 SMNVEV (reference sequence). Trimming removed 6 bases at V and 4 bases at J, with 19 bases between. For the CDR3, the DNA is TGTGCCAGCAGACTTGGCGGGACTTCTTCATACGAGCAGTACTTC. Amino acids: CASRLGGTSSYEQYF.